The 20 T cell receptor beta chains presented below share a single source sample, sequenced in a study of T cell responses to AZD1222 COVID-19 vaccine. Data came from immunoSEQ multiplex PCR; TCRdb stores just in-frame clones and leaves some out. Among fewer than 120,000 clones listed, 92% were seen once. This specimen consisted of peripheral blood, obtained 28 days after the second AZD1222 dose. The source is an adult who received the AZD1222 COVID-19 vaccine.

The gene calls are TRBV5-4 and TRBJ1-5, with D tentatively TRBD1 (5 bases). Trimming stripped 0 bases from V and 3 bases from J, with 10 bases between. The CDR3 extends over 15 amino acids. The germline V gene encodes CDR1 SGHNT and CDR2 YYREEE (reference sequence). CDR3 in amino acids: CASSLGGEVNQPQHF. Here the CDR3 DNA reads TGTGCCAGCAGCTTGGGGGGGGAGGTCAATCAGCCCCAGCATTTT.

The rearrangement links TRBV5-6 to TRBJ2-2; D call uncertain. This CDR3 is built from 12 residues. Per the germline V gene, CDR1 is SGHDT and CDR2 is YYEEEE. V was shortened by 1 base and J by 6 bases, with 4 bases between the two germline ends. The CDR3 DNA sequence: TGTGCCAGCAGCTTGACTCCCGGGGAGCTGTTTTTT. It translates to CASSLTPGELFF.

The chain employs TRBV25-1 and TRBJ1-4; the D gene is possibly TRBD1 (5 bases). V lost 6 bases and J lost 8, with 16 bases in between. Germline V gene data show CDR1 as MGHDK and CDR2 as SYGVNS. This CDR3 is built from 14 residues. The CDR3 loop is CASRSTVPGEKLFF. For the CDR3, the DNA is TGTGCCAGCAGGTCGACGGTCCCAGGGGAAAAACTGTTTTTT. The variable domain in full, with the rest retrieved from reference TRBV25-1 and TRBJ1-4, is EADIYQTPRYLVIGTGKKITLECSQTMGHDKMYWYQQDPGMELHLIHYSYGVNSTEKGDLSSESTVSRIRTEHFPLTLESARPSHTSQYLCASRSTVPGEKLFFGSGTQLSVL.

This clone was detected only a few times. V usage is TRBV5-4 and J usage is TRBJ2-5; TRBD1 or TRBD2 may be the D gene (5 bases each). V dropped 4 bases and J dropped 5 bases, with 12 bases sitting between them. The CDR3 length is 13 residues. Germline CDR1 SGHNT, CDR2 YYREEE (reference sequence). CDR3 sequence reads: CASSPRGWETQYF. CDR3 sequence (DNA): TGTGCCAGCAGCCCGAGGGGTTGGGAGACCCAGTACTTC.

This sequence joins TRBV6-5 and TRBJ2-7; TRBD2 matches 7 bases. Per the germline V gene, CDR1 is MNHEY and CDR2 is SVGAGI. The CDR3 contains 15 residues. Trimming took 8 bases from V and 0 from J; bases not matched to a gene: 10. The CDR3 DNA follows: TGTGCCAGCCAGCGGCGGGGGTCGAGCTCCTACGAGCAGTACTTC. This translates into CASQRRGSSSYEQYF.

The chain carries TRBV6-4 and TRBJ2-7; 12 nucleotides line up with TRBD2. The ends lost 0 bases at V and 3 bases at J; junction bases unmatched: 27. CDR1 is MRHNA and CDR2 is SNTAGT in the germline V gene. CDR3 length: 24 amino acids. The CDR3 loop is CASSDSNGLAGRRVPQRGNYEQYF. The DNA of the CDR3 is TGTGCCAGCAGTGACTCGAATGGACTAGCGGGGCGCAGAGTTCCCCAACGGGGGAACTACGAGCAGTACTTC.

The rearrangement joins TRBV18 to TRBJ1-5, with D hard to call. CDR3 length equals 14 residues. With 0 bases removed from V and 5 bases from J, the gap between germline ends came to 8 bases. The germline CDR1 and CDR2 sequences are KGHSH and LQKENI. The CDR3 region is CASSPPNDDQPQHF. The CDR3 nucleotides read TGTGCCAGCTCACCACCGAACGACGATCAGCCCCAGCATTTT.

The chain has TRBV19 and TRBJ2-1; TRBD2 matches 7 bases. Germline V gene data show CDR1 as LNHDA and CDR2 as SQIVND (reference sequence). After removal of 7 bases from V and 2 bases from J, the junction contained 11 bases not matched to a gene. This CDR3 spans 16 amino acids. The chain's CDR3 is CASTPVPSGAYNEQFF. CDR3 DNA: TGTGCCAGTACCCCTGTACCCAGCGGGGCCTACAATGAGCAGTTCTTC.

The J gene is TRBJ2-5, the V gene TRBV6-5, with a weak D call TRBD1 (6 bases). The germline CDR1 and CDR2 sequences are MNHEY and SVGAGI. Trimming cost V 4 bases and J 0 bases, with 12 bases left between them. There are 15 residues in the CDR3. The CDR3 loop reads CASSWTTGYQETQYF. The CDR3 nucleotides read TGTGCCAGCAGTTGGACCACAGGGTACCAAGAGACCCAGTACTTC.

This chain uses TRBV5-1 with TRBJ1-6, with D possibly matching TRBD1 (6 bases). The V gene lost 0 bases and the J gene lost 6 bases, with 10 bases spanning the gap. This CDR3 comprises 15 residues. Germline CDR1 is SGHRS and CDR2 is YFSETQ. The CDR3 loop is CASSLGTQGNSPLHF. The CDR3 DNA reads TGCGCCAGCAGCTTGGGAACACAGGGTAATTCACCCCTCCACTTT.

The chain links TRBV18 to TRBJ2-5; possibly TRBD2 for D (6 bases). Trimming removed 3 bases at V and 7 bases at J, with 15 bases between. CDR1 KGHSH and CDR2 LQKENI come from the germline V gene. The CDR3 sequence is 14 residues long. The CDR3 DNA is TGTGCCAGCTCACCCACTACACGGGGAGGGACCCAGTACTTC. Translation gives CASSPTTRGGTQYF.

In this sample, this clone turned up once. V usage is TRBV18 and J usage is TRBJ2-7, with TRBD2 matching over 9 bases. V was pared by 2 bases and J by 6 bases, with 2 bases of the junction left unmatched. CDR1 and CDR2 from the germline V gene are KGHSH and LQKENI. The CDR3 runs to 13 residues. CDR3 protein: CASSPSSGVEQYF. The DNA of the CDR3 is TGTGCCAGCTCACCATCTAGCGGGGTCGAGCAGTACTTC.

This sequence joins TRBV14 and TRBJ2-1; D gene unclear. Per germline, CDR1 SGHDN and CDR2 FVKESK. CDR3 size: 15 residues. V lost 1 base, J lost 9 bases, and 16 bases lay in between. CDR3 nucleotide sequence: TGTGCCAGCAGCCAAGCTCTGTGGGGATTCGCTGAGCAGTTCTTC. It specifies CASSQALWGFAEQFF.

Here the CDR3 reads CASSLALAAGDNEQFF. The DNA for the CDR3 is TGTGCCAGCAGCTTGGCCTTAGCGGCAGGTGACAATGAGCAGTTCTTC. The genes are TRBV5-4 and TRBJ2-1; maybe TRBD2 (6 bases). Germline CDR1 and CDR2: SGHNT and YYREEE (reference sequence). This CDR3 contains 16 residues. Trimming cost V 0 bases and J 5 bases, with 15 bases left between them. Using reference TRBV5-4 and TRBJ2-1 for the parts outside the CDR3, the full variable domain is ETGVTQSPTHLIKTRGQQVTLRCSSQSGHNTVSWYQQALGQGPQFIFQYYREEENGRGNFPPRFSGLQFPNYSSELNVNALELDDSALYLCASSLALAAGDNEQFFGPGTRLTVL.

The V gene is TRBV6-5, the J gene TRBJ2-6; 7 bases match TRBD1. This CDR3 has 15 residues. V shed 7 bases, J shed 0 bases, and the junction held 3 bases outside the gene matches. CDR1 is MNHEY, CDR2 SVGAGI, per germline. The CDR3 coding sequence is TGTGCCAGCACGACAGGGCGCTCTGGGGCCAACGTCCTGACTTTC. Encoded protein: CASTTGRSGANVLTF.

This rearrangement joins TRBV18 to TRBJ2-5, with D maybe TRBD1 (5 bases). CDR3 length: 14 amino acids. In germline, CDR1 is KGHSH, CDR2 LQKENI. The V gene lost 3 bases and the J gene lost 4 bases, with 12 bases spanning the gap. The CDR3 spells CASSPGRVTETQYF. The CDR3 coding sequence is TGTGCCAGCTCACCGGGCAGGGTGACAGAGACCCAGTACTTC.

This clone has only one observation. This chain joins TRBV5-1 and TRBJ2-1, with TRBD1 identical over 10 bases. The length of the CDR3 is 16 residues. The germline V gene encodes CDR1 SGHRS and CDR2 YFSETQ. With V trimmed by 3 bases and J by 3 bases, 6 bases remained unmatched. Here the CDR3 reads CASSSGTGALYNEQFF. Written as DNA, the CDR3 is TGCGCCAGCAGCTCCGGGACAGGGGCCCTCTACAATGAGCAGTTCTTC. The full variable domain, rest sourced from reference TRBV5-1 and TRBJ2-1, is KAGVTQTPRYLIKTRGQQVTLSCSPISGHRSVSWYQQTPGQGLQFLFEYFSETQRNKGNFPGRFSGRQFSNSRSEMNVSTLELGDSALYLCASSSGTGALYNEQFFGPGTRLTVL.

The V call is TRBV13, the J call TRBJ2-1, with a weak D call TRBD2 (6 bases). V gave up 5 bases and J gave up 5 bases, with 19 bases separating them. The germline V gene encodes CDR1 PRHDT and CDR2 FYEKMQ (reference sequence). The CDR3 length is 16 residues. CDR3 DNA sequence: TGTGCCAGCAGCCGCCGCGGGGCCGTTAAGGACAATGAGCAGTTCTTC. Translated, it gives CASSRRGAVKDNEQFF.

The rearrangement joins TRBV18 to TRBJ2-1, with 10 bases lining up with TRBD1. The germline CDR1 and CDR2 sequences are KGHSH and LQKENI. This CDR3 has 15 amino acids. V shed 4 bases, J shed 6 bases, and the junction held 6 bases outside the gene matches. The CDR3 loop reads CASSRDRGSGNEQFF. CDR3 DNA: TGTGCCAGCTCACGGGACAGGGGATCGGGCAATGAGCAGTTCTTC.

This chain links TRBV7-9 with TRBJ2-1; no clear D gene. Germline CDR1 reads SEHNR; CDR2 reads FQNEAQ (reference sequence). This CDR3 spans 13 amino acids. V was clipped by 5 bases and J by 8 bases, with 13 bases between them. CDR3 bases: TGTGCCAGCAGCCCCGCCCTCGTCCATGAGCAGTTCTTC. This translates into CASSPALVHEQFF.